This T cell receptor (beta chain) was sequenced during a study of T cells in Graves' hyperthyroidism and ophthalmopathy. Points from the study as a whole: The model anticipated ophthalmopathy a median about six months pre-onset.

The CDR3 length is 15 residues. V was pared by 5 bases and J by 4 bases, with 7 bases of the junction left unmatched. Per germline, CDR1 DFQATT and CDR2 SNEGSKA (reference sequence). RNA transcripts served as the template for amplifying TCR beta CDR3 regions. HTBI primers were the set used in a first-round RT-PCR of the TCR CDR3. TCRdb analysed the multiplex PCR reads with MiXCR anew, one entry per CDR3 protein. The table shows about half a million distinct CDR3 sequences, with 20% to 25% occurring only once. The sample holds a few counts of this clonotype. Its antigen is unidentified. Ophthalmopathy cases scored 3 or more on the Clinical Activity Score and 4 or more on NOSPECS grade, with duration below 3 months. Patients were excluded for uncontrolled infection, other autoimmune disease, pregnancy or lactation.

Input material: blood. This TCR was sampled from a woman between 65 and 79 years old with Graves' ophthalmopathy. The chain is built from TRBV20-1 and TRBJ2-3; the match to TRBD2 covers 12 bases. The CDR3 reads CSAVILAGGADTQYF. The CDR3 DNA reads TGCAGTGCTGTAATTCTAGCGGGAGGGGCAGATACGCAGTATTTT.